Presented here are 31 T cell receptor beta chains from one specimen sequenced in a study of blood T cell repertoires in COVID-19. Produced via immunoSEQ multiplex PCR; TCRdb's table is partial and in-frame only. Of a few hundred thousand clones in the sample, around 90% were seen once. Material for sequencing was peripheral blood. The source is a man in his fifties with acute or convalescent COVID-19.

V usage is TRBV18 and J usage is TRBJ1-2; 10 bases line up with TRBD1. The CDR3 has 13 amino acids. The trim removed 6 bases at V and 7 bases at J, leaving 5 bases unmatched. Germline V gene data show CDR1 as KGHSH and CDR2 as LQKENI. CDR3 in amino acids: CASSQTGGVGYTF. Written as DNA, the CDR3 is TGTGCCAGCTCGCAGACAGGGGGCGTTGGCTACACCTTC.

V usage is TRBV4-1 and J usage is TRBJ1-1; weak D call: TRBD1 (5 bases). V was cut by 6 bases and J by 6 bases, with 14 bases left in between. This CDR3 is 13 amino acids long. Germline V CDR1 and CDR2: MGHRA, YSYEKL. The CDR3 spells CASRDMTRPEAFF. CDR3 DNA: TGCGCCAGCAGGGACATGACACGTCCTGAAGCTTTCTTT.

The chain has TRBV6-2 or TRBV6-3 and TRBJ1-1; D uncertain. Between the trimmed V and J ends, which lost 2 bases and 1 base, there was a span of 5 bases. The germline CDR1 and CDR2 sequences are MNHEY and SVGEGT. The length of the CDR3 is 13 residues. This chain's CDR3 is CASSYEWNTEAFF. The DNA of the CDR3 is TGTGCCAGCAGTTACGAGTGGAACACTGAAGCTTTCTTT.

V usage is TRBV19 and J usage is TRBJ1-2; D is possibly TRBD1 (5 bases). Germline-derived CDR1 and CDR2 are LNHDA and SQIVND (reference sequence). The CDR3 consists of 15 residues. The V and J ends lost 0 bases and 2 bases respectively, with 10 bases between them. The CDR3 is CASSIDPRANYGYTF. The DNA for the CDR3 is TGTGCCAGTAGTATAGACCCCAGGGCCAACTATGGCTACACCTTC.

This chain joins TRBV6-5 and TRBJ1-6, with 9 bases aligning to TRBD1. The germline V gene encodes CDR1 MNHEY and CDR2 SVGAGI. The V and J ends lost 5 bases and 9 bases, in that order; junction bases with no gene match: 8. This CDR3 has 15 amino acids. Written as DNA, the CDR3 is TGTGCCAGCAGTAAACAGGGGGCCCTCTCTTCACCCCTCCACTTT. Translated: CASSKQGALSSPLHF.

This chain joins TRBV6-1 and TRBJ1-2, with TRBD1 matching over 8 bases. The ends lost 3 bases at V and 0 bases at J; junction bases unmatched: 3. The CDR3 is made up of 15 amino acids. Per the germline V gene, CDR1 is MNHNS and CDR2 is SASEGT. CDR3 region: CASSDPGQANYGYTF. Written as DNA, the CDR3 is TGTGCCAGCAGTGACCCGGGACAGGCTAACTATGGCTACACCTTC.

In the case of this clone: Germline and junction disagree at one end, which may indicate a read error. The chain carries TRBV7-7 and TRBJ2-3; TRBD1 agrees at 9 bases. There are 14 residues in the CDR3. Germline CDR1 SSHAT, CDR2 FNYEAQ (reference sequence). CDR3 DNA sequence: TGTGCTAGCAGCGTCGGGACAGGGTTAGATACGCAGTATTTT. It yields the protein CASSVGTGLDTQYF.

This clone was counted once. The sample holds other DNA sequences that translate to the same CDR3. The chain employs TRBV5-1 and TRBJ1-1; 7 bases fit TRBD1. The trim removed 5 bases at V and 3 bases at J, leaving 4 bases unmatched. The CDR3 totals 13 residues. Germline V gene data show CDR1 as SGHRS and CDR2 as YFSETQ. CDR3 nucleotides: TGCGCCAGCAGACCCACAGGGGACACTGAAGCTTTCTTT. Its translation is CASRPTGDTEAFF.

V and J are TRBV2 and TRBJ1-2, with D tentatively TRBD1 (5 bases). V was shortened by 9 bases and J by 4 bases, with 18 bases between the two germline ends. Germline-derived CDR1 and CDR2 are SNHLY and FYNNEI. CDR3 length: 14 residues. CDR3 sequence (DNA): TGTGCCAGACGGGACTGGGGACCCTTCTATGGCTACACCTTC. It translates to CARRDWGPFYGYTF.

In nucleotides, the CDR3 is TGTGCCAGCAGCTTCTACCCCCGACTAGCGGGGGTAACCGGGGAGCTGTTTTTT. Translation gives CASSFYPRLAGVTGELFF. The gene calls are TRBV11-2 and TRBJ2-2; 12 nucleotides match TRBD2. The CDR3 is made up of 18 amino acids. CDR1 is SGHAT, CDR2 FQNNGV, per germline. Unmatched junction bases numbered 10, after V lost 3 bases and J lost 5 bases.

This clone was counted a few times. The rearrangement joins TRBV5-1 to TRBJ1-1; 7 bases fit TRBD1. Trimming cost V 4 bases and J 0 bases; bases outside gene matches: 6. The CDR3 runs to 15 residues. Per germline, CDR1 SGHRS and CDR2 YFSETQ. The CDR3 protein is CASSLVGTVNTEAFF. The CDR3 nucleotides read TGCGCCAGCAGCCTCGTGGGGACAGTGAACACTGAAGCTTTCTTT.

This sequence joins TRBV29-1 and TRBJ2-1, with TRBD1 matching 9 bases. CDR1 is SQVTM and CDR2 is ANQGSEA in the germline V gene. V gave up 4 bases and J gave up 2 bases; unmatched junction bases: 3. The CDR3 has 14 amino acids. Here the CDR3 DNA reads TGCAGCGTTGCCACAGGGGGCGCCTACAATGAGCAGTTCTTC. Translation gives CSVATGGAYNEQFF.

V is TRBV5-1 and J is TRBJ1-2; tentatively, D is TRBD1 (5 bases). Trimming shortened V by 3 bases and J by 4 bases, and 10 bases separated the two germline ends. Germline V gene data show CDR1 as SGHRS and CDR2 as YFSETQ. The CDR3 covers 13 residues. The CDR3 sequence is CASSSDRFYGYTF. CDR3 DNA sequence: TGCGCCAGCAGCTCTGACAGATTCTATGGCTACACCTTC.

This clone appeared once. This sequence joins TRBV11-3 and TRBJ2-1; no reliable D call. CDR1 and CDR2 (germline): SGHNT, YENEEA. V shed 1 base and J shed 8 bases, with 6 bases lying between them. This CDR3 spans 12 amino acids. The chain's CDR3 is CASSLGLDEQFF. In DNA, the CDR3 is TGTGCCAGCAGCTTAGGTCTTGATGAGCAGTTCTTC.

This chain connects TRBV18 to TRBJ1-2; 8 positions agree with TRBD1. In germline, CDR1 is KGHSH, CDR2 LQKENI. Losses at the gene ends were 5 bases for V and 6 bases for J; bases not matched to a gene: 17. CDR3 size: 17 residues. CDR3: CASSTTYQGAAGNGYTF. CDR3 DNA sequence: TGTGCCAGCTCAACGACTTACCAGGGGGCGGCCGGCAATGGCTACACCTTC. The full variable domain, in which reference TRBV18 and TRBJ1-2 provide the parts outside the CDR3, is NAGVMQNPRHLVRRRGQEARLRCSPMKGHSHVYWYRQLPEEGLKFMVYLQKENIIDESGMPKERFSAEFPKEGPSILRIQQVVRGDSAAYFCASSTTYQGAAGNGYTFGSGTRLTVV.

This chain connects TRBV3-1 (or the pseudogene TRBV3-2) to TRBJ1-2; D is unresolved. Germline CDR1 reads LGHDT; CDR2 reads YNNKEL (reference sequence). V was shortened by 1 base and J by 8 bases, with 14 bases between the two germline ends. The CDR3 contains 14 residues. For the CDR3, the DNA is TGTGCCAGCAGCCAAGGGGAGAGCGGAGCGGGCTACACCTTC. It codes for CASSQGESGAGYTF.

V and J are TRBV19 and TRBJ1-2, with a weak D call TRBD1 (5 bases). Trimming took 0 bases from V and 4 from J, leaving 15 bases between them. There are 16 residues in the CDR3. In germline, CDR1 is LNHDA, CDR2 SQIVND (reference sequence). The CDR3 sequence: CASSIDHFGGTYGYTF. The CDR3 region has the DNA TGTGCCAGTAGTATAGATCATTTCGGGGGTACCTATGGCTACACCTTC.

V usage is TRBV10-1 and J usage is TRBJ2-7; TRBD1 matches 7 bases. CDR1 and CDR2 from the germline V gene are WNHNN and SYGVQD (reference sequence). The V segment lost 6 bases and the J segment 6 bases; nucleotides outside the gene matches: 8. The length of the CDR3 is 13 residues. CDR3 sequence: CASSRDSAREQYF. CDR3 bases: TGCGCCAGCAGCCGGGACAGTGCCCGCGAGCAGTACTTC.

The genes are TRBV3-1 (or the pseudogene TRBV3-2) and TRBJ2-7, with 7 bases aligning to TRBD1. Germline trimming cut 4 bases from V and 0 bases from J; bases unmatched to any gene: 9. Germline CDR1 reads LGHDT; CDR2 reads YNNKEL (reference sequence). This CDR3 spans 16 amino acids. The CDR3 here is CASSLQGTHFSYEQYF. CDR3 bases: TGTGCCAGCAGCCTACAGGGGACCCACTTCTCCTACGAGCAGTACTTC.

This chain uses TRBV27 with TRBJ2-2; no definite D call. Germline lookup yields CDR1 MNHEY and CDR2 SMNVEV (reference sequence). V was clipped by 6 bases and J by 7 bases, with 9 bases between them. CDR3 length equals 12 residues. This CDR3 is CASRLVLGELFF. The DNA of the CDR3 is TGTGCCAGCAGATTAGTCCTCGGGGAGCTGTTTTTT.

The rearrangement uses TRBV3-1 (or the pseudogene TRBV3-2) and TRBJ2-3; the D is unclear. V lost 0 bases, J lost 2 bases, and 9 bases lay in between. Germline V CDR1 and CDR2: LGHDT, YNNKEL (reference sequence). CDR3 length: 15 residues. The CDR3 reads CASSQEGWATDTQYF. The DNA for the CDR3 is TGTGCCAGCAGCCAAGAGGGCTGGGCCACAGATACGCAGTATTTT.

This clone was recorded once. V usage is TRBV5-1 and J usage is TRBJ1-1; the D is unclear. Trimming took 0 bases from V and 1 from J, leaving 7 bases between them. The V gene's germline CDR1 is SGHRS and CDR2 YFSETQ. CDR3 length: 14 amino acids. CDR3 nucleotides: TGCGCCAGCAGCTTGGTCAGCGAGAACACTGAAGCTTTCTTT. Residues: CASSLVSENTEAFF.

This clone was picked up a small number of times. This sequence joins TRBV2 and TRBJ1-6; 7 bases are shared with TRBD1. Trimming removed 3 bases from V and 8 bases from J; junction bases left unmatched: 7. The V gene's germline CDR1 is SNHLY and CDR2 FYNNEI. CDR3 length: 15 residues. CDR3 amino acids: CASSDEGGRDSPLHF. Here the CDR3 DNA reads TGTGCCAGCAGTGATGAAGGGGGCAGGGATTCACCCCTCCACTTT.

This sequence joins TRBV6-5 and TRBJ2-7; tentatively, D is TRBD2 (6 bases). The CDR3 has 15 residues. CDR1 and CDR2 (germline): MNHEY, SVGAGI. With 6 bases removed from V and 5 bases from J, the gap between germline ends came to 20 bases. CDR3 DNA: TGTGCCAGCAGGGGTTTCTGGGGGGAAAGGGACGAGCAGTACTTC. Residues: CASRGFWGERDEQYF.

A few counts support this clone. This sequence joins TRBV9 and TRBJ1-2; no firm D call. This CDR3 has 15 amino acids. Per germline, CDR1 SGDLS and CDR2 YYNGEE. The germline V and J ends were trimmed by 4 bases and 2 bases, with 15 bases remaining between them. The CDR3 DNA is TGTGCCAGCAGCCCCCGCCACACAGAGAACTATGGCTACACCTTC. This gives the protein CASSPRHTENYGYTF. The full variable domain, in which reference TRBV9 and TRBJ1-2 provide the parts outside the CDR3, is DSGVTQTPKHLITATGQRVTLRCSPRSGDLSVYWYQQSLDQGLQFLIQYYNGEERAKGNILERFSAQQFPDLHSELNLSSLELGDSALYFCASSPRHTENYGYTFGSGTRLTVV.

This chain links TRBV25-1 with TRBJ1-6; 9 bases map to TRBD1. Trimming took 6 bases from V and 7 from J; bases not matched to a gene: 7. The CDR3 is 15 amino acids. From germline, CDR1 is MGHDK and CDR2 SYGVNS. Written as DNA, the CDR3 is TGTGCCAGCAGCCGGGGGACAGGGATGAATTCACCCCTCCACTTT. Translated, it gives CASSRGTGMNSPLHF.

This rearrangement joins TRBV18 to TRBJ2-3, with D possibly being TRBD2 (6 bases). The CDR3 consists of 14 residues. CDR1 and CDR2 (germline): KGHSH, LQKENI. Trimming took 2 bases from V and 3 from J, leaving 9 bases between them. In DNA form, the CDR3 reads TGTGCCAGCTCACCATATGGGGGGACAGATACGCAGTATTTT. Translated, it gives CASSPYGGTDTQYF.

CDR3 loop: CASSPGYTGELFF. CDR3 DNA sequence: TGCGCCAGCAGCCCGGGATACACCGGGGAGCTGTTTTTT. This sequence joins TRBV5-1 and TRBJ2-2, with D possibly TRBD2 on 5 matching bases. CDR3 length: 13 residues. The germline V and J ends were trimmed by 4 bases and 3 bases, with 7 bases remaining between them. Germline V CDR1 and CDR2: SGHRS, YFSETQ.

V and J are TRBV30 and TRBJ1-2; D may be TRBD1 (6 bases). The CDR3 sequence is 14 residues long. The ends were cut back, 3 bases at V and 7 bases at J, with 18 bases in the middle. Per germline, CDR1 GTSNPN and CDR2 SVGIG (reference sequence). This chain's CDR3 is CAWSPRGGSLGYTF. CDR3 nucleotides: TGTGCCTGGAGCCCTCGGGGGGGCTCCCTTGGCTACACCTTC.

J is TRBJ2-7 and V is TRBV19; possible D gene TRBD1, 6 bases. With 1 base removed from V and 2 bases from J, the gap between germline ends came to 9 bases. CDR3 length equals 14 residues. CDR1 is LNHDA and CDR2 is SQIVND in the germline V gene (reference sequence). CDR3 in DNA: TGTGCCAGTAGTATAGGGACAGCCGCCTACGAGCAGTACTTC. Protein: CASSIGTAAYEQYF.

This chain links TRBV10-1 with TRBJ1-6; no firm D call. The CDR3 covers 13 residues. Germline V gives CDR1 WNHNN, CDR2 SYGVQD (reference sequence). Trimming pared 6 bases from V and 7 bases from J, leaving 10 bases between. CDR3 sequence (DNA): TGCGCCAGCAGCGCCGACGGGAATTCACCCCTCCACTTT. It specifies CASSADGNSPLHF.